A single sample gave rise to the 14 T cell receptor beta chains below, sequenced in a study of cytotoxic CD8 clonotypes in ibrutinib-treated CLL (dated by TCRdb to about 2021). The time point label of this sample denotes: about a year on ibrutinib. Library preparation employed the immunoSEQ multiplex PCR assay. TCRdb took over this immuneACCESS table, retaining in-frame rearrangements with V and J assigned. Such tables are incomplete; in checked studies, under half of the missing clones stem from an unresolved V gene, and the remainder is unexplained. The sample records around 150,000 clones, roughly 77% of which are singletons. Around 2.1% of the sample rests with the top ten. The sample consisted of PBMCs, taken after 12 months of ibrutinib treatment. The receptors derive from a human donor with chronic lymphocytic leukemia.

The rearrangement joins TRBV9 to TRBJ1-6, with D perhaps TRBD1 (5 bases). The CDR3 is made up of 18 amino acids. V lost 3 bases and J lost 5, with 21 bases in between. Germline CDR1 is SGDLS and CDR2 is YYNGEE. CDR3 protein: CASSGVTGALTNNSPLHF. CDR3 nucleotides: TGTGCCAGCAGCGGAGTTACAGGAGCCCTTACCAATAATTCACCCCTCCACTTT.

The chain combines TRBV5-6 with TRBJ1-2, with TRBD1 identical over 8 bases. Germline assignment: CDR1 SGHDT and CDR2 YYEEEE. The V and J ends lost 4 bases and 5 bases, in that order; junction bases with no gene match: 4. The CDR3 covers 13 residues. CDR3 sequence (DNA): TGTGCCAGCAGCACCGGGACAGGTTATGGCTACACCTTC. Translating it yields CASSTGTGYGYTF.

The chain combines TRBV6-5 with TRBJ2-1; a weak D match, TRBD1 (5 bases). The CDR3 contains 13 residues. Looked up from germline, CDR1 is MNHEY and CDR2 is SVGAGI. With 6 bases removed from V and 5 bases from J, the gap between germline ends came to 11 bases. The DNA for the CDR3 is TGTGCCAGCAGGAAGACAGCCCACAATGAGCAGTTCTTC. Translated, it gives CASRKTAHNEQFF.

A few counts support this clone. The CDR3 region is CASSEDGHGYTF. The DNA of the CDR3 is TGTGCCAGCAGTGAAGATGGCCATGGCTACACCTTC. This rearrangement joins TRBV2 to TRBJ1-2, with unresolved D. V lost 1 base to trimming and J lost 6 bases, with 6 bases between them. The CDR3 has 12 residues. Germline loops: CDR1 SNHLY, CDR2 FYNNEI. Together with reference TRBV2 and TRBJ1-2, the CDR3 gives the full variable domain: EPEVTQTPSHQVTQMGQEVILRCVPISNHLYFYWYRQILGQKVEFLVSFYNNEISEKSEIFDDQFSVERPDGSNFTLKIRSTKLEDSAMYFCASSEDGHGYTFGSGTRLTVV.

V is TRBV28 and J is TRBJ2-5; 10 bases line up with TRBD2. The V gene's germline CDR1 is MDHEN and CDR2 SYDVKM. The junction had 2 bases not matched to a gene; V was cut back by 5 bases and J by 2 bases. The CDR3 loop spans 14 amino acids. CDR3 sequence (DNA): TGTGCCAGCAGTGCTAGCGGGGGACAAGAGACCCAGTACTTC. Translated, it gives CASSASGGQETQYF.

This chain joins TRBV19 and TRBJ2-5; D might be TRBD2 (6 bases). The CDR3 has 14 residues. Germline loops: CDR1 LNHDA, CDR2 SQIVND (reference sequence). Trimming cost V 6 bases and J 5 bases, with 16 bases left between them. The CDR3 spells CASSSAGLRETQYF. The CDR3 nucleotides read TGTGCCAGTAGCTCCGCGGGACTTCGGGAGACCCAGTACTTC.

The genes are TRBV4-3 and TRBJ2-2, with 7 bases aligning to TRBD1. This CDR3 is 15 amino acids long. Germline V gives CDR1 LGHNA, CDR2 YSLEER. Losses at the gene ends were 7 bases for V and 1 base for J; bases not matched to a gene: 6. The CDR3: CASNLRDRNTGELFF. The CDR3 nucleotides are TGCGCCAGCAACCTCCGGGACAGGAACACCGGGGAGCTGTTTTTT.

CDR3: CASSYSRATNEKLFF. The CDR3 coding sequence is TGTGCCAGCAGTTACAGCAGGGCAACTAATGAAAAACTGTTTTTT. The chain joins TRBV6-5 to TRBJ1-4; possibly TRBD1 for D (5 bases). Trimming shortened V by 2 bases and J by 0 bases, and 7 bases separated the two germline ends. The CDR3 is 15 residues long. CDR1 and CDR2 (germline): MNHEY, SVGAGI.

The V call is TRBV7-2, the J call TRBJ2-3; 7 positions agree with TRBD1. Germline CDR1 and CDR2: SGHTA and FQGNSA. There are 14 residues in the CDR3. Trimming at V came to 6 bases and at J to 2 bases, leaving 5 bases not matched to a gene. The CDR3 here is CASRPTGFTDTQYF. As DNA, the CDR3 is TGTGCCAGCAGACCGACAGGGTTCACAGATACGCAGTATTTT.

The CDR3 protein is CASSSPLSWYNEQFF. The CDR3 bases are TGTGCCAGCTCATCCCCTCTATCCTGGTACAATGAGCAGTTCTTC. J is TRBJ2-1 and V is TRBV18; D unresolved. V lost 5 bases and J lost 4, with 15 bases in between. The CDR3 length is 15 residues. The germline CDR1 and CDR2 sequences are KGHSH and LQKENI.

The chain joins TRBV7-3 to TRBJ2-7; the D gene is possibly TRBD2 (7 bases). Germline V lookup: CDR1 SGHTA, CDR2 FQGTGA. This CDR3 spans 14 amino acids. Deletions cut 5 bases from V and 4 bases from J, with 15 bases between. CDR3 sequence (DNA): TGTGCCAGCAGCCAAACCGGGGGGCCTTACGAGCAGTACTTC. Its translation is CASSQTGGPYEQYF.

CDR3 residues: CSVAGKVGYEQYF. The DNA for the CDR3 is TGCAGCGTTGCGGGGAAAGTTGGGTACGAGCAGTACTTC. The J gene is TRBJ2-7, the V gene TRBV29-1; tentative D call: TRBD2 (5 bases). Germline CDR1 SQVTM, CDR2 ANQGSEA. This CDR3 has 13 amino acids. V lost 4 bases, J lost 4 bases, and 14 bases lay in between.

The gene calls are TRBV11-2 and TRBJ2-3; D call uncertain. Trimming shortened V by 1 base and J by 2 bases, and 7 bases separated the two germline ends. Per germline, CDR1 SGHAT and CDR2 FQNNGV. The CDR3 extends over 14 amino acids. The CDR3 coding sequence is TGTGCCAGCAGCTTAGCCAGACCCACAGATACGCAGTATTTT. It codes for CASSLARPTDTQYF. Combining the CDR3 with reference TRBV11-2 and TRBJ2-3 gives the whole variable domain EAGVAQSPRYKIIEKRQSVAFWCNPISGHATLYWYQQILGQGPKLLIQFQNNGVVDDSQLPKDRFSAERLKGVDSTLKIQPAKLEDSAVYLCASSLARPTDTQYFGPGTRLTVL.

The J gene is TRBJ1-3, the V gene TRBV18; D is undetermined. Per the germline V gene, CDR1 is KGHSH and CDR2 is LQKENI. The germline V and J ends were trimmed by 3 bases and 0 bases, with 6 bases remaining between them. The CDR3 has 14 residues. Here the CDR3 reads CASSPANSGNTIYF. DNA of the CDR3: TGTGCCAGCTCACCTGCGAACTCTGGAAACACCATATATTTT.